This passage covers 31 T cell receptor beta chains from one sample sequenced in a study of post-analysis software for immune sequencing data. Libraries were made from TCR beta cDNA, and they carried unique molecular identifiers. MiXCR was run by TCRdb on the PCR reads, yielding one entry per CDR3 protein. The sample lists hundreds of thousands of distinct CDR3 sequences, approximately 53% occurring once. No antigen is known for these receptors. Overall study findings and caveats: Included in a set of roughly five TRBV segments more frequent in patients than controls were TRBV5-6, TRBV5-1 and TRBV20-1.

The sequenced sample was blood. Receptor source: a girl under 18 with multiple sclerosis.

Here the CDR3 DNA reads TGCAGTGCTAGGGGGGACAGGCGTAGCACAGATACGCAGTATTTT. Protein product: CSARGDRRSTDTQYF. The J gene is TRBJ2-3, the V gene TRBV20-1, with TRBD1 identical over 8 bases. V lost 3 bases, J lost 0 bases, and 5 bases stayed unmatched. The germline gives CDR1 DFQATT, CDR2 SNEGSKA (reference sequence). There are 15 residues in the CDR3.

This clonotype was seen only a few times. A junction boundary mismatches the germline segment, possibly from a read error. The V gene is TRBV15, the J gene TRBJ2-7, with 8 positions matching TRBD1. CDR3 size: 15 residues. Per the germline V gene, CDR1 is LNHNV and CDR2 is YYDKDF (reference sequence). The CDR3 nucleotides read TGTGCGACCAAAGACAGACAGGGGCAATCCTACGAGCAGTACTTC. Protein: CATKDRQGQSYEQYF.

The rearrangement joins TRBV12-3 or TRBV12-4 to TRBJ2-1; TRBD2 agrees at 10 bases. The CDR3 is made up of 16 amino acids. V lost 8 bases and J lost 7; bases outside the gene matches: 14. CDR3 sequence: CASARASGRATNEQFF. DNA for the CDR3: TGTGCCAGCGCTCGGGCAAGCGGGAGGGCCACAAATGAGCAGTTCTTC.

In its sample, this clonotype was seen a few times. The V call is TRBV7-2, the J call TRBJ2-5; TRBD1 is a possible D gene (5 bases). The CDR3 has 13 amino acids. V was clipped by 0 bases and J by 9 bases, with 11 bases between them. Per the germline V gene, CDR1 is SGHTA and CDR2 is FQGNSA. CDR3 bases: TGTGCCAGCAGCTTAGCGGAAAAGGGGTCCCAGTACTTC. Protein product: CASSLAEKGSQYF.

The chain joins TRBV5-1 to TRBJ2-7; D may be TRBD1 (6 bases). The V gene lost 0 bases and the J gene lost 2 bases, with 9 bases spanning the gap. Germline CDR1 reads SGHRS; CDR2 reads YFSETQ. The CDR3 sequence is 14 residues long. The CDR3 protein is CASSLEQGPYEQYF. The CDR3 DNA is TGCGCCAGCAGCTTGGAGCAGGGGCCCTACGAGCAGTACTTC.

V is TRBV12-5 and J is TRBJ2-7; tentative D call: TRBD1 (5 bases). The J call may be in error: the DNA end matches TRBJ2-5 better. CDR3 length: 13 amino acids. The germline gives CDR1 LGHNT, CDR2 FRNRAP. The CDR3 DNA reads TGTGCTAGTGGCTTACAGGTCGGAGAGACCCAGTACTTC. It encodes CASGLQVGETQYF.

The chain recombines TRBV20-1 with TRBJ2-3; D assignment may be TRBD1 or TRBD2 (5 bases each). Trimming pared 1 base from V and 8 bases from J, leaving 22 bases between. The CDR3 spans 16 residues. From germline, CDR1 is DFQATT and CDR2 SNEGSKA (reference sequence). The CDR3 DNA is TGCAGTGCTAGAGTAGTCTTCTTGGGACGACCCGGTACGCAGTATTTT. This translates into CSARVVFLGRPGTQYF.

This clonotype occurred a few times. This sequence joins TRBV9 and TRBJ2-1, with TRBD2 matching over 7 bases. The germline V gene encodes CDR1 SGDLS and CDR2 YYNGEE. V dropped 3 bases and J dropped 4; count of bases not matched to a gene: 7. The CDR3 is 15 residues long. CDR3 nucleotides: TGTGCCAGCAGCGCCTTAACCGGGAGGTACAATGAGCAGTTCTTC. Its translation is CASSALTGRYNEQFF.

The rearrangement uses TRBV6-5 and TRBJ2-3; 12 bases agree with TRBD2. CDR3 length: 17 residues. Germline assignment: CDR1 MNHEY and CDR2 SVGAGI. V lost 0 bases to trimming and J lost 10 bases; unmatched junction nucleotides: 11. The chain's CDR3 is CASSYSTASGGAYAQYF. CDR3 nucleotides: TGTGCCAGCAGTTACTCGACGGCTAGCGGGGGGGCCTACGCGCAGTATTTT.

The chain links TRBV2 to TRBJ2-4, with 14 nucleotides matching TRBD2. The CDR3 is 17 residues long. Germline trimming cut 7 bases from V and 2 bases from J; bases unmatched to any gene: 7. Germline V gene sequence: CDR1 SNHLY, CDR2 FYNNEI. The CDR3: CASITGLAGVSKNIQYF. CDR3 bases: TGTGCCAGCATCACGGGACTAGCGGGAGTTTCCAAAAACATTCAGTACTTC.

The chain joins TRBV3-1 to TRBJ1-2, with D possibly matching TRBD1 (5 bases). Trimming removed 1 base at V and 11 bases at J, with 11 bases between. Germline V lookup: CDR1 LGHDT, CDR2 YNNKEL (reference sequence). CDR3 size: 12 residues. In DNA form, the CDR3 reads TGTGCCAGCAGCCAAGTGGAGGGGAGTTACACCTTC. Translation gives CASSQVEGSYTF.

Ten or more counts support this clonotype. The rearrangement uses TRBV4-1 and TRBJ1-2; 7 positions agree with TRBD1. Germline values: CDR1 MGHRA, CDR2 YSYEKL. The CDR3 is 14 residues long. Trimming took 4 bases from V and 2 from J; bases not matched to a gene: 4. CDR3 protein: CASSPRTGNYGYTF. DNA of the CDR3: TGCGCCAGCAGCCCAAGGACAGGCAACTATGGCTACACCTTC.

J is TRBJ1-2 and V is TRBV7-2; possible D gene TRBD1, 5 bases. CDR1 SGHTA and CDR2 FQGNSA come from the germline V gene. The ends were cut back, 5 bases at V and 6 bases at J, with 19 bases in the middle. The CDR3 loop spans 15 amino acids. CDR3 in amino acids: CASSPAGGGRNGYTF. CDR3 in DNA: TGTGCCAGCAGCCCCGCCGGTGGGGGTCGGAATGGCTACACCTTC.

This clonotype was seen just once. The chain combines TRBV3-1 with TRBJ2-1; 13 bases are shared with TRBD2. V gave up 8 bases and J gave up 7 bases; unmatched junction bases: 11. Looked up from germline, CDR1 is LGHDT and CDR2 is YNNKEL (reference sequence). This CDR3 is 16 amino acids long. Written as DNA, the CDR3 is TGTGCCAGCGCCGTGGGGGGACTAGCGGGACTAAATGAGCAGTTCTTC. Amino acid sequence: CASAVGGLAGLNEQFF.

The V gene is TRBV7-9, the J gene TRBJ2-2; D is uncertain. CDR3 length: 14 amino acids. V was shortened by 1 base and J by 5 bases, with 8 bases between the two germline ends. CDR1 and CDR2 from the germline V gene are SEHNR and FQNEAQ (reference sequence). The CDR3 loop is CASSLGAETGELFF. The CDR3 DNA reads as TGTGCCAGCAGCTTAGGGGCCGAAACCGGGGAGCTGTTTTTT.

The chain carries TRBV29-1 and TRBJ1-2; D remains ambiguous. Germline V CDR1 and CDR2: SQVTM, ANQGSEA. The CDR3 totals 11 residues. V was trimmed by 4 bases and J by 4 bases, leaving 7 bases between them. The DNA of the CDR3 is TGCAGCGTTGGGCAGACCTATGGCTACACCTTC. This gives the protein CSVGQTYGYTF.

The rearrangement uses TRBV5-1 and TRBJ2-3; D is undetermined. Per the germline V gene, CDR1 is SGHRS and CDR2 is YFSETQ. The CDR3 is 15 amino acids. Trimming left V 0 bases short and J 2 bases short, with 10 bases between. The CDR3: CASSLGWQVTDTQYF. As DNA, the CDR3 is TGCGCCAGCAGCTTGGGGTGGCAGGTCACAGATACGCAGTATTTT.

The chain employs TRBV5-1 and TRBJ2-1; TRBD1 agrees at 10 bases. CDR3 length: 17 amino acids. Germline loops: CDR1 SGHRS, CDR2 YFSETQ. J lost 4 bases, V lost 4 bases, and 11 bases had no gene match. CDR3 sequence reads: CASSLPVGGQGYNEQFF. The CDR3 nucleotides are TGCGCCAGCAGCCTCCCGGTGGGGGGACAGGGGTACAATGAGCAGTTCTTC.

The chain couples TRBV12-3 or TRBV12-4 to TRBJ2-3, with TRBD2 identical over 9 bases. This CDR3 spans 14 amino acids. V lost 3 bases to trimming and J lost 4 bases; unmatched junction nucleotides: 2. As DNA, the CDR3 is TGTGCCAGCAGTTTTGGACTAGCGTCAGATACGCAGTATTTT. The encoded protein is CASSFGLASDTQYF.

This clonotype was counted only a few times. The chain has TRBV9 and TRBJ2-3; TRBD2 aligns across 9 bases. This CDR3 is built from 17 residues. The ends lost 0 bases at V and 7 bases at J; junction bases unmatched: 12. Germline assignment: CDR1 SGDLS and CDR2 YYNGEE. In DNA form, the CDR3 reads TGTGCCAGCAGCGTAGACGCTAGCGGGGCCCTGCGGAATACGCAGTATTTT. Protein: CASSVDASGALRNTQYF. The full variable domain, with the rest looked up from reference TRBV9 and TRBJ2-3, is DSGVTQTPKHLITATGQRVTLRCSPRSGDLSVYWYQQSLDQGLQFLIQYYNGEERAKGNILERFSAQQFPDLHSELNLSSLELGDSALYFCASSVDASGALRNTQYFGPGTRLTVL.

The table lists this clonotype with a few counts. V and J are TRBV20-1 and TRBJ2-1; 10 nucleotides agree with TRBD2. The CDR3 sequence is 14 residues long. CDR1 is DFQATT and CDR2 is SNEGSKA in the germline V gene (reference sequence). Losses at the gene ends were 6 bases for V and 4 bases for J; bases not matched to a gene: 6. The CDR3 nucleotides read TGCAGTGCGAGGACTAGCGGAGCTTACAATGAGCAGTTCTTC. Residues: CSARTSGAYNEQFF.

CDR3 bases: TGTGCCAGTAGCAAGGGGAGCACAGATACGCAGTATTTT. As protein: CASSKGSTDTQYF. The gene calls are TRBV19 and TRBJ2-3; D is perhaps TRBD1 (5 bases). The ends were cut back, 6 bases at V and 0 bases at J, with 7 bases in the middle. CDR1 is LNHDA and CDR2 is SQIVND in the germline V gene (reference sequence). This CDR3 spans 13 amino acids.

This sequence joins TRBV29-1 and TRBJ2-5; no clear D. CDR3 length: 14 residues. V was trimmed by 4 bases and J by 0 bases, leaving 12 bases between them. The V gene's germline CDR1 is SQVTM and CDR2 ANQGSEA. CDR3 bases: TGCAGCGTTGCCCAGGTTGCCAACCAAGAGACCCAGTACTTC. Amino acid sequence: CSVAQVANQETQYF.

This clonotype was detected once. At one end the junction does not follow the germline gene, possibly because of a read error. The V call is TRBV2, the J call TRBJ1-5; TRBD1 is a possible D gene (6 bases). In germline, CDR1 is SNHLY, CDR2 FYNNEI. CDR3 length: 14 residues. CDR3 amino acids: CTSSADRRNQPQHF. The CDR3 DNA is TGTACCAGCAGCGCCGACAGGAGGAATCAGCCCCAGCATTTT.

The gene calls are TRBV5-1 and TRBJ2-1; no clear D gene. In germline, CDR1 is SGHRS, CDR2 YFSETQ. Trimming shortened V by 4 bases and J by 9 bases, and 14 bases separated the two germline ends. This CDR3 comprises 13 residues. The CDR3 region has the DNA TGCGCCAGCAGCCGCTGGGCGGATAGTGAGCAGTTCTTC. Residues: CASSRWADSEQFF.

This chain uses TRBV15 with TRBJ1-1, with a tentative D call TRBD1 (5 bases). The CDR3 has 14 amino acids. Germline V gene sequence: CDR1 LNHNV, CDR2 YYDKDF (reference sequence). V was pared by 0 bases and J by 5 bases, with 10 bases between. The CDR3 DNA is TGTGCCACCAGCAGAGAACGGGGGAGAACTGAAGCTTTCTTT. This gives the protein CATSRERGRTEAFF.

The rearrangement uses TRBV27 and TRBJ2-1, with D hard to call. With 2 bases removed from V and 9 bases from J, the gap between germline ends came to 11 bases. There are 13 residues in the CDR3. CDR1 and CDR2 from the germline V gene are MNHEY and SMNVEV (reference sequence). As DNA, the CDR3 is TGTGCCAGCAGTTTAGGCCTCCATGGTGAGCAGTTCTTC. This gives the protein CASSLGLHGEQFF.

The chain combines TRBV7-6 with TRBJ2-3, with TRBD2 matching 11 bases. The ends lost 0 bases at V and 0 bases at J; junction bases unmatched: 2. The CDR3 totals 17 residues. The germline V gene has CDR1 SGHVS and CDR2 FNYEAQ. In DNA form, the CDR3 reads TGTGCCAGCAGCTTAGCACCTAGCGGGGGGAGCACAGATACGCAGTATTTT. This codes for CASSLAPSGGSTDTQYF.

The rearrangement joins TRBV14 to TRBJ2-5; no clear D gene. TRBJ2-7 matches the DNA end more closely, so the J call is doubtful. Looked up from germline, CDR1 is SGHDN and CDR2 is FVKESK. The CDR3 covers 22 residues. The CDR3 reads CASSQDRMMSVGMFSGSHEQYF. The CDR3, as DNA: TGTGCCAGCAGCCAAGATAGGATGATGTCGGTCGGTATGTTCTCAGGAAGCCACGAGCAGTACTTC.

This sequence joins TRBV11-2 and TRBJ2-7; either TRBD1 or TRBD2 may fit D (5 bases each). Germline lookup yields CDR1 SGHAT and CDR2 FQNNGV. V was trimmed by 4 bases and J by 3 bases, leaving 22 bases between them. This CDR3 comprises 17 residues. CDR3 DNA: TGTGCCAGCAGCTCGATGGTCCTCCGGGACCGAAACTACGAGCAGTACTTC. Amino acid sequence: CASSSMVLRDRNYEQYF. The whole variable domain, remainder taken from reference TRBV11-2 and TRBJ2-7, is EAGVAQSPRYKIIEKRQSVAFWCNPISGHATLYWYQQILGQGPKLLIQFQNNGVVDDSQLPKDRFSAERLKGVDSTLKIQPAKLEDSAVYLCASSSMVLRDRNYEQYFGPGTRLTVT.

This clonotype showed up just a few times. The rearrangement uses TRBV12-3 or TRBV12-4 and TRBJ2-5, with a possible D match to TRBD2 (6 bases). The CDR3 covers 11 residues. V lost 3 bases, J lost 11 bases, and 10 bases lay in between. The CDR3 sequence: CASSFNREQYF. CDR3 coding DNA: TGTGCCAGCAGTTTTAATCGGGAGCAGTACTTC.